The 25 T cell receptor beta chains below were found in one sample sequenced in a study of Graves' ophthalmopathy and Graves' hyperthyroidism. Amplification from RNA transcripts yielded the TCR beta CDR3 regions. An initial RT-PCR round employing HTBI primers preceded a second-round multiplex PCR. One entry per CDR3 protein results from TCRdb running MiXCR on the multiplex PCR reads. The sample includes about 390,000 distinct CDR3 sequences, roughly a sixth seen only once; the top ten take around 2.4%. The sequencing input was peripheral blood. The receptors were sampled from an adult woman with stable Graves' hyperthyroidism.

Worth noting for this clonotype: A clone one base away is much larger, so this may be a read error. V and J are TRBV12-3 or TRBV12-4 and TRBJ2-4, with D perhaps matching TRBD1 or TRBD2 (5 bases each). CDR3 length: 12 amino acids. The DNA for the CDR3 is TGTGCCAGCAGTTTTGGGGGAAACATTAAGTACTTC. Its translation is CASSFGGNIKYF.

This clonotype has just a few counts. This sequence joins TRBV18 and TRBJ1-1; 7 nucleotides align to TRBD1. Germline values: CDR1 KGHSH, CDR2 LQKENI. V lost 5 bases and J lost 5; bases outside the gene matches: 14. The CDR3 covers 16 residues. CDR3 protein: CASSSTNAGGRTEAFF. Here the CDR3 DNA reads TGTGCCAGCTCATCGACTAACGCAGGGGGTCGGACTGAAGCTTTCTTT.

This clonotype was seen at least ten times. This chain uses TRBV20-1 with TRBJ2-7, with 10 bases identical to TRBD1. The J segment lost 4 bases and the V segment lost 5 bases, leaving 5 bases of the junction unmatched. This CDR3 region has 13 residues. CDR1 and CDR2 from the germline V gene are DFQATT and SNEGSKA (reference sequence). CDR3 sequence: CSAPGTGEYEQYF. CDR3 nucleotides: TGCAGTGCTCCCGGGACAGGGGAATACGAGCAGTACTTC.

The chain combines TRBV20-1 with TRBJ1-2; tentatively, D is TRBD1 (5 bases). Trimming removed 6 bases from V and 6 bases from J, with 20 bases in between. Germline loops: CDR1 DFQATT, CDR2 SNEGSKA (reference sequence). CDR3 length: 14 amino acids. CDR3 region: CSAPGTQLRDGYTF. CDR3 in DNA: TGCAGTGCCCCCGGGACCCAGCTGCGCGATGGCTACACCTTC.

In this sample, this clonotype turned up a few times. This CDR3 reads CASSLTGGASGANVLTF. CDR3 nucleotide sequence: TGTGCCAGCAGCTTAACAGGGGGGGCTTCTGGGGCCAACGTCCTGACTTTC. The rearrangement uses TRBV11-2 and TRBJ2-6, with D perhaps matching TRBD1 (8 bases). CDR1 and CDR2 (germline): SGHAT, FQNNGV. This CDR3 has 17 amino acids. Trimming took 2 bases from V and 1 from J, leaving 12 bases between them.

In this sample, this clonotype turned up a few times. The CDR3 sequence: CASSQKAWTADSNQPQHF. The CDR3 region has the DNA TGCGCCAGCAGCCAAAAGGCCTGGACAGCTGATAGCAATCAGCCCCAGCATTTT. The rearrangement uses TRBV4-3 and TRBJ1-5; the D gene is possibly TRBD1 (6 bases). V was pared by 2 bases and J by 0 bases, with 17 bases between. The CDR3 sequence is 18 residues long. From germline, CDR1 is LGHNA and CDR2 YSLEER.

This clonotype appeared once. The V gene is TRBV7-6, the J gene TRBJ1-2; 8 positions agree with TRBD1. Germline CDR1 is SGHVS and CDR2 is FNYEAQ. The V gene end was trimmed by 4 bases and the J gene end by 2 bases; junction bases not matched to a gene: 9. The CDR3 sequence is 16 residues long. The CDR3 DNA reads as TGTGCCAGCAGCTCCTGGGGAGGACAGGGAAACTATGGCTACACCTTC. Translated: CASSSWGGQGNYGYTF.

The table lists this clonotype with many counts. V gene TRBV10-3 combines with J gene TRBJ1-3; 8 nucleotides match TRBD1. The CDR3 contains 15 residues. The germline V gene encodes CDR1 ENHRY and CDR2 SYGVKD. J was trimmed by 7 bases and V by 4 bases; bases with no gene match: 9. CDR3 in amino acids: CAISGSQGAGNTIYF. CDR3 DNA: TGTGCCATCAGTGGAAGCCAGGGGGCAGGGAACACCATATATTTT.

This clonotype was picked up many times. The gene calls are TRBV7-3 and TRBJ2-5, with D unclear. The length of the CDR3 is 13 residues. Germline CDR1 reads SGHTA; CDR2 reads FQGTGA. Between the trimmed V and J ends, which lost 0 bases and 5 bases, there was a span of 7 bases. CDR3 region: CASSLTQGETQYF. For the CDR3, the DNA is TGTGCCAGCAGCTTAACTCAAGGCGAGACCCAGTACTTC.

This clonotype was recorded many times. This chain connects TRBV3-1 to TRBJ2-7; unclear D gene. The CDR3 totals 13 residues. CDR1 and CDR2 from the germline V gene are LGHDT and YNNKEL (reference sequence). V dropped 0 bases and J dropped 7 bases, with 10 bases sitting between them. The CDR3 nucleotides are TGTGCCAGCAGCCAAGATGCAGGTTGGGAGCAGTACTTC. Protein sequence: CASSQDAGWEQYF.

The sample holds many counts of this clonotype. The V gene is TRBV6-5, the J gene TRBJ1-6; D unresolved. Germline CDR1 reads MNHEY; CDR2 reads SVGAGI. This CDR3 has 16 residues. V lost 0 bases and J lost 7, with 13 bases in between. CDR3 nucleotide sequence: TGTGCCAGCAGTTACTCGATCACCGGGAGGAATTCACCCCTCCACTTT. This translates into CASSYSITGRNSPLHF.

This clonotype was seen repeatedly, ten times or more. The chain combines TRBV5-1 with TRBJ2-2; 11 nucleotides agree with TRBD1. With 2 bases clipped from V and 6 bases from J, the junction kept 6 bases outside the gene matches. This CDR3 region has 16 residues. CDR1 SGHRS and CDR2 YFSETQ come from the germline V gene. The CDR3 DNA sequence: TGCGCCAGCAGCTTTAAGGCGGGACAGGGGGCCGGGGAGCTGTTTTTT. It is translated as CASSFKAGQGAGELFF.

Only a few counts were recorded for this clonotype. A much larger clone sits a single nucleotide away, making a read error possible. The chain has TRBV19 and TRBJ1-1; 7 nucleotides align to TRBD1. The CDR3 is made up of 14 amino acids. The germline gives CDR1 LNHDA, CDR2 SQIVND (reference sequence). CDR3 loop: CASTKNRGDTEACF. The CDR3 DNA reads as TGTGCCAGTACCAAAAACAGGGGAGACACTGAAGCTTGCTTT.

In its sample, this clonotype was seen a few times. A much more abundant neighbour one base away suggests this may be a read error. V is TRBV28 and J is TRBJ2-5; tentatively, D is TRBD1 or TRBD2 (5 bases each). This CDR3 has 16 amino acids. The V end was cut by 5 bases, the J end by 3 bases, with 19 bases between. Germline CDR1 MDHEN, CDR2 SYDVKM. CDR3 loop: CASSPTRDGHKETQYF. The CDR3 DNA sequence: TGTGCCAGCAGTCCCACTCGGGACGGGCATAAAGAGACCCAGTACTTC. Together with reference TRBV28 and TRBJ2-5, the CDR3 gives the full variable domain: DVKVTQSSRYLVKRTGEKVFLECVQDMDHENMFWYRQDPGLGLRLIYFSYDVKMKEKGDIPEGYSVSREKKERFSLILESASTNQTSMYLCASSPTRDGHKETQYFGPGTRLLVL.

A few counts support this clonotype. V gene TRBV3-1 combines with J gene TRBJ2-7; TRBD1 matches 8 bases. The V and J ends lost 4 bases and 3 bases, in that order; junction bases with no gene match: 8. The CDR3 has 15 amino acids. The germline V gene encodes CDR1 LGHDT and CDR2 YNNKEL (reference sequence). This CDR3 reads CASSPQRQGIYEQYF. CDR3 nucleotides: TGTGCCAGCAGCCCGCAGCGACAGGGGATCTACGAGCAGTACTTC.

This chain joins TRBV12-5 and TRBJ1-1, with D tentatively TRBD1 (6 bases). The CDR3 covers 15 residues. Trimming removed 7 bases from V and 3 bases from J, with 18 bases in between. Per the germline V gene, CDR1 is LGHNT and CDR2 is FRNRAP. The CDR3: CASDKTGWLDTEAFF. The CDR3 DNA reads TGTGCTAGTGATAAGACAGGTTGGTTGGACACTGAAGCTTTCTTT.

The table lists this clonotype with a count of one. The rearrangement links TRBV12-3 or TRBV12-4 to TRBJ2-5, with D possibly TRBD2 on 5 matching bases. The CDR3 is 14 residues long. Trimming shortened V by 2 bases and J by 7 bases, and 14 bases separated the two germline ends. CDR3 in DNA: TGTGCCAGCAGTTTACGCGGCCTTGGAGGGACCCAGTACTTC. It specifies CASSLRGLGGTQYF.

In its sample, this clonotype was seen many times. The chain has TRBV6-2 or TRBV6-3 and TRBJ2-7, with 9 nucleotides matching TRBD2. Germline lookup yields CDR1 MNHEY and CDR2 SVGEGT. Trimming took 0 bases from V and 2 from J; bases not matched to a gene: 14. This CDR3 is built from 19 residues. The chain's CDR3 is CASSYSISGVASGTYEQYF. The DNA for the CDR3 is TGTGCCAGCAGTTACTCGATATCAGGAGTGGCTAGCGGGACCTACGAGCAGTACTTC.

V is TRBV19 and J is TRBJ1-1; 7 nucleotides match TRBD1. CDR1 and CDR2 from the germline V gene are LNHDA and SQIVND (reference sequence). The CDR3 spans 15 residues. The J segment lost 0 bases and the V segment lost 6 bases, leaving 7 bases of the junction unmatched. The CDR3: CASRSSTGLNTEAFF. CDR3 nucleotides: TGTGCCAGTAGATCCTCGACAGGGCTGAACACTGAAGCTTTCTTT.

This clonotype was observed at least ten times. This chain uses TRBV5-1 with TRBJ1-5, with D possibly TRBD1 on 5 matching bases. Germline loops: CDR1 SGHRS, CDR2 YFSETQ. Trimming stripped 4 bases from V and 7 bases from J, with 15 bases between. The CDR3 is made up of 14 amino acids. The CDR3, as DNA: TGCGCCAGCAGCGCTGCGGGGGATGAGCAGCCCCAGCATTTT. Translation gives CASSAAGDEQPQHF.

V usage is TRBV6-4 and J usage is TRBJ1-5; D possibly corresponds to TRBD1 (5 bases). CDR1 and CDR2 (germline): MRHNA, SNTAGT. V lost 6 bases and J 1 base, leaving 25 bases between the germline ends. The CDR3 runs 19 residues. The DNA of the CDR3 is TGTGCCAGCAGGGACGGGGCAGGGAGTTTTCGAGGGAGCAATCAGCCCCAGCATTTT. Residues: CASRDGAGSFRGSNQPQHF.

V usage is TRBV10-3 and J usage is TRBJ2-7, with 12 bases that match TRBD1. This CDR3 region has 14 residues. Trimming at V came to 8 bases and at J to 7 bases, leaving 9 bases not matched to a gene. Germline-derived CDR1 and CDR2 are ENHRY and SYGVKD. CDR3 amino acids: CAIGEGQGAWEQYF. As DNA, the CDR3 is TGTGCCATCGGCGAGGGACAGGGGGCGTGGGAGCAGTACTTC.

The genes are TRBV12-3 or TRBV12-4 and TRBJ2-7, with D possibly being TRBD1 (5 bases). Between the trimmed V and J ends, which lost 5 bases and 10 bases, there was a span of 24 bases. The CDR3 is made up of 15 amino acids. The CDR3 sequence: CASSPADMDGCDQYF. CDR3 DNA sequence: TGTGCCAGCAGTCCCGCGGACATGGACGGGTGCGATCAGTACTTC.

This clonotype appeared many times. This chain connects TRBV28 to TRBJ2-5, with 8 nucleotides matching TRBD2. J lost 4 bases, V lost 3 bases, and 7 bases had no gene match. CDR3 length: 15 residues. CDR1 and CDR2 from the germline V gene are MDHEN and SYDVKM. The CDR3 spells CASSFGGAGGETQYF. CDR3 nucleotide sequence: TGTGCCAGCAGTTTCGGGGGGGCCGGGGGAGAGACCCAGTACTTC.

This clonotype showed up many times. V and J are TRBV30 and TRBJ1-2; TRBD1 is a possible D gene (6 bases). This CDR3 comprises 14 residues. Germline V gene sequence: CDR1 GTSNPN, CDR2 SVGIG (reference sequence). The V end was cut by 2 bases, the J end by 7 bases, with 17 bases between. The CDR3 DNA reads TGTGCCTGGAGTCAAGACTGGGGGCAAGGTGGCTACACCTTC. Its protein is CAWSQDWGQGGYTF.